Listed here are 16 T cell receptor beta chains from one sample, sequenced in a study of Ad26.COV2.S vaccination and SARS-CoV-2 variants. Treatment indicated: roughly 20 received Ad26.COV2.S at low or high dose, single or two shots; roughly 5 received placebo; per-sample allocation not given. Sampling was done on day 63 after the first vaccine or placebo injection. Here immunoSEQ multiplex PCR was the method, and the copy in TCRdb shows in-frame clones only, minus some. In the table there are some 350,000 clones, 70% to 90% of which are singletons. The specimen was peripheral blood, collected in a trial of Ad26.COV2.S vaccine versus placebo. Receptors originate from a person between 18 and 65 years old who received the Ad26.COV2.S COVID-19 vaccine or a placebo.

The chain links TRBV29-1 to TRBJ2-7, with D possibly being TRBD1 or TRBD2 (6 bases each). The CDR3 runs to 15 residues. V lost 7 bases and J 3 bases, leaving 22 bases between the germline ends. Germline assignment: CDR1 SQVTM and CDR2 ANQGSEA. CDR3 amino acids: CSARGGRLRGYEQYF. The CDR3 bases are TGCAGCGCCCGAGGGGGGAGGCTCCGCGGCTACGAGCAGTACTTC.

The V call is TRBV10-3, the J call TRBJ1-5; D not certain. Trimming took off 3 bases at V and 0 bases at J, with 3 bases between the two ends. This CDR3 region has 13 residues. Germline CDR1 ENHRY, CDR2 SYGVKD. Written as DNA, the CDR3 is TGTGCCATCAGTGATGGTAGCAATCAGCCCCAGCATTTT. Translated: CAISDGSNQPQHF.

The rearrangement uses TRBV5-1 and TRBJ1-6, with D maybe TRBD1 (6 bases). The CDR3 covers 14 residues. Trimming stripped 0 bases from V and 10 bases from J, with 11 bases between. Germline CDR1 and CDR2: SGHRS and YFSETQ. The CDR3 region has the DNA TGCGCCAGCAGCTTGGAGGGGGGAGACTCACCCCTCCACTTT. Amino acid sequence: CASSLEGGDSPLHF.

This clone appeared a few times. The chain links TRBV7-8 to TRBJ2-1, with D maybe TRBD2 (5 bases). CDR1 SGHVS and CDR2 FQNEAQ come from the germline V gene. Trimming cost V 4 bases and J 9 bases, with 10 bases left between them. The CDR3 runs 12 residues. The CDR3 reads CASSSLEGEQFF. CDR3 DNA: TGTGCCAGCAGCTCCCTCGAGGGTGAGCAGTTCTTC.

CDR3 sequence (DNA): TGTGCCAGCAGTTTATTGGGGGGCCAAGAGACCCAGTACTTC. It yields the protein CASSLLGGQETQYF. This chain uses TRBV27 with TRBJ2-5; the D gene is possibly TRBD2 (6 bases). The V gene's germline CDR1 is MNHEY and CDR2 SMNVEV (reference sequence). This CDR3 is built from 14 residues. V lost 1 base, J lost 1 base, and 7 bases lay in between.

The chain uses TRBV7-8 and TRBJ2-2, with 15 positions matching TRBD2. Looked up from germline, CDR1 is SGHVS and CDR2 is FQNEAQ. CDR3 length: 21 residues. The J segment lost 2 bases and the V segment lost 4 bases, leaving 14 bases of the junction unmatched. DNA of the CDR3: TGTGCCAGCAGCTCTTGGCCATACCCGGGACTAGCGGGAGGTAACACCGGGGAGCTGTTTTTT. It translates to CASSSWPYPGLAGGNTGELFF.

J is TRBJ1-5 and V is TRBV19, with D maybe TRBD1 (5 bases). The CDR3 contains 14 residues. Looked up from germline, CDR1 is LNHDA and CDR2 is SQIVND (reference sequence). Deletions cut 6 bases from V and 3 bases from J, with 12 bases between. The CDR3 loop is CASSPTGDNQPQHF. The CDR3 nucleotides read TGTGCCAGTAGCCCAACAGGTGACAATCAGCCCCAGCATTTT. The full variable domain, with the rest looked up from reference TRBV19 and TRBJ1-5, is DGGITQSPKYLFRKEGQNVTLSCEQNLNHDAMYWYRQDPGQGLRLIYYSQIVNDFQKGDIAEGYSVSREKKESFPLTVTSAQKNPTAFYLCASSPTGDNQPQHFGDGTRLSIL.

The rearrangement links TRBV7-8 to TRBJ2-7, with 13 bases aligning to TRBD2. This CDR3 spans 13 amino acids. Germline V gene lookup returns CDR1 SGHVS and CDR2 FQNEAQ. J lost 2 bases, V lost 10 bases, and 2 bases had no gene match. CDR3 sequence (DNA): TGTGCCACCGGGACTAGCGGGACCTACGAGCAGTACTTC. Protein: CATGTSGTYEQYF.

The rearrangement uses TRBV27 and TRBJ2-1, with D unclear. The germline CDR1 and CDR2 sequences are MNHEY and SMNVEV (reference sequence). V lost 5 bases and J lost 5, with 16 bases in between. CDR3 length equals 15 residues. This CDR3 reads CASSPAVGYNNEQFF. The CDR3 DNA follows: TGTGCCAGCAGTCCGGCAGTCGGCTATAACAATGAGCAGTTCTTC.

The chain carries TRBV5-4 and TRBJ2-3; D remains ambiguous. Germline-derived CDR1 and CDR2 are SGHNT and YYREEE (reference sequence). This CDR3 has 15 residues. V was shortened by 0 bases and J by 0 bases, with 8 bases between the two germline ends. CDR3 loop: CASSLVGSSTDTQYF. The CDR3 region has the DNA TGTGCCAGCAGCTTGGTTGGCTCTAGCACAGATACGCAGTATTTT.

The J gene is TRBJ1-1, the V gene TRBV5-1, with D hard to call. The CDR3 loop spans 15 amino acids. V lost 0 bases and J 0 bases, leaving 9 bases between the germline ends. Germline loops: CDR1 SGHRS, CDR2 YFSETQ. The CDR3 DNA is TGCGCCAGCAGCTTGGGGGTCGAACTGAACACTGAAGCTTTCTTT. It yields the protein CASSLGVELNTEAFF.

The chain carries TRBV7-9 and TRBJ1-1; perhaps TRBD1 as D (6 bases). The CDR3 has 15 residues. Trimming cost V 1 base and J 6 bases, with 15 bases left between them. Germline V lookup: CDR1 SEHNR, CDR2 FQNEAQ (reference sequence). The CDR3 region is CASSLEGQPGSEAFF. CDR3 sequence (DNA): TGTGCCAGCAGCTTAGAGGGACAACCTGGATCTGAAGCTTTCTTT.

The chain links TRBV19 to TRBJ2-5; 9 positions agree with TRBD1. CDR1 LNHDA and CDR2 SQIVND come from the germline V gene (reference sequence). The CDR3 runs 16 residues. With 9 bases clipped from V and 0 bases from J, the junction kept 11 bases outside the gene matches. The CDR3 DNA reads TGTGCCAGCCGACGACAGGGGGGGACGTACCAAGAGACCCAGTACTTC. It translates to CASRRQGGTYQETQYF.

The rearrangement uses TRBV5-1 and TRBJ2-1; 10 bases align to TRBD2. The J segment lost 10 bases and the V segment lost 4 bases, leaving 14 bases of the junction unmatched. The CDR3 extends over 16 amino acids. From germline, CDR1 is SGHRS and CDR2 YFSETQ. The CDR3 sequence is CASSKDLSGRAGEQFF. The CDR3 DNA sequence: TGCGCCAGCAGCAAAGACCTAAGCGGGAGGGCAGGGGAGCAGTTCTTC.

The J gene is TRBJ2-1, the V gene TRBV19; D ambiguous. The CDR3 is 16 amino acids. With 3 bases removed from V and 2 bases from J, the gap between germline ends came to 14 bases. CDR1 and CDR2 from the germline V gene are LNHDA and SQIVND (reference sequence). The CDR3 nucleotides read TGTGCCAGTAGTATTGGAGCGAAACTCACCTACAATGAGCAGTTCTTC. Translated, it gives CASSIGAKLTYNEQFF.

In the case of this clone: Other DNA sequences in the same sample also yield this CDR3. The chain combines TRBV7-8 with TRBJ1-2; no clear D gene. Germline V gene data show CDR1 as SGHVS and CDR2 as FQNEAQ. Trimming removed 5 bases at V and 2 bases at J, with 18 bases between. The CDR3 totals 16 residues. Written as DNA, the CDR3 is TGTGCCAGCAGCCAGGAACAAGGGTGGACCAACTATGGCTACACCTTC. Translation gives CASSQEQGWTNYGYTF.